The 4 T cell receptor beta chains in this list originate from one sample, sequenced in a study of molecular identifiers for immune sequencing clone quantification. TCRdb passed the PCR reads through MiXCR, listing each CDR3 protein once. The data hold about 640,000 distinct CDR3 sequences, with less than 20% observed a single time. The material sequenced was naive CD8+ T cells from blood, with Jurkat cell RNA spiked in. Subset denoted: FACS-sorted CD8+CD4-CCR7+CD45RA+ naive T cells. Receptors originate from a human donor in good health. Some libraries in this study had Jurkat cell RNA spiked in.

As regards this clonotype: A clone one base away is much larger, so this may be a read error. The V call is TRBV9, the J call TRBJ2-2, with D perhaps TRBD2 (7 bases). This CDR3 contains 16 residues. In germline, CDR1 is SGDLS, CDR2 YYNGEE. The CDR3 protein is CAGSPIGGGPHGELFF. In DNA, the CDR3 is TGTGCCGGCAGCCCGATAGGGGGGGGCCCCCACGGGGAGCTGTTTTTT.

This clonotype came up many times. V and J are TRBV20-1 and TRBJ2-7, with a tentative D call TRBD2 (5 bases). The V and J ends lost 1 base and 3 bases respectively, with 10 bases between them. Germline V gene sequence: CDR1 DFQATT, CDR2 SNEGSKA (reference sequence). The length of the CDR3 is 13 residues. DNA for the CDR3: TGCAGTGCTAGAGTCCCGGGGTTCTACGAGCAGTACTTC. This sequence encodes CSARVPGFYEQYF.

This clonotype occurred a few times. The chain employs TRBV4-3 and TRBJ2-7, with 10 bases aligning to TRBD1. The germline V gene encodes CDR1 LGHNA and CDR2 YSLEER. CDR3 size: 16 residues. The ends lost 3 bases at V and 0 bases at J; junction bases unmatched: 5. CDR3 residues: CASSQDRQGASYEQYF. CDR3 DNA: TGCGCCAGCAGCCAGGACAGACAGGGGGCCTCCTACGAGCAGTACTTC.

This clonotype came up many times. The CDR3 coding sequence is TGTGCCACCAGTCCCGGCAGGAGCACAGATACGCAGTATTTT. Translating gives CATSPGRSTDTQYF. V gene TRBV24-1 combines with J gene TRBJ2-3; D unresolved. V was pared by 6 bases and J by 0 bases, with 9 bases between. Germline CDR1 reads KGHDR; CDR2 reads SFDVKD. This CDR3 region has 14 residues.